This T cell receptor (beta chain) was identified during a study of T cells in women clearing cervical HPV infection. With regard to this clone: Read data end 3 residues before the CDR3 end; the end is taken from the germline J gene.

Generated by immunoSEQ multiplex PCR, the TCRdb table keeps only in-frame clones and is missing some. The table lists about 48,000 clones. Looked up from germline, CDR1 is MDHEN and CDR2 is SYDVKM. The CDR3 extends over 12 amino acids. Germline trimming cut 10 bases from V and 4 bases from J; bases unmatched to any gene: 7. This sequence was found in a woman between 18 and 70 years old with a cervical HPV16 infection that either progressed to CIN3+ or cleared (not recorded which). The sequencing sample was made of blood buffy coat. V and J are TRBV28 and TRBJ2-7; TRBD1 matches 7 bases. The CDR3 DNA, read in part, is TGTGCCACTACAACAGGGGTATACGAG. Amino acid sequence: CATTTGVYE. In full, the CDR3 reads CATTTGVYEQYF. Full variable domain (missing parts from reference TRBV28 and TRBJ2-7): DVKVTQSSRYLVKRTGEKVFLECVQDMDHENMFWYRQDPGLGLRLIYFSYDVKMKEKGDIPEGYSVSREKKERFSLILESASTNQTSMYLCATTTGVYEQYFGPGTRLTVT.